This paragraph reports one TCR beta chain. This receptor's antigen is unknown. No much larger clone is present one base from it, and per-base qualities are unavailable. This entry comes from a study of T cell repertoires in cytomegalovirus infection (dated by TCRdb to between 2019 and 2020). Regarding the complete study: Recently identified HLA-C-restricted CMV epitopes, whose presentation resists viral immunomodulation, were targeted by peptide stimulations together with well-studied HLA-B-restricted epitopes. Because public TCR beta signatures pointed to carriage of CMV infection together with the matching HLA type, the HLA type of each donor mattered for the analysis. General conclusions and limits of the study: In the ex vivo response, HLA-C-restricted CMV-specific TCR beta clonotypes were dominant, and in two of eight donors the single most frequent clonotype came from this HLA-C-restricted group. Carriers of CMV infection plus the relevant HLA type were discriminated by the cumulative frequency of public TCR beta family members in the study cohort and in an independent roughly 340-donor cohort.

Reading the label with the study, this specimen's treatment or condition is: in vitro stimulation with specific CMV peptide epitopes to enrich CMV-specific T cells. TCRdb names Illumina HiSeq 1500 as the instrument used. TCRdb reprocessed the public reads (quality trimming at Q25 with fastp, clone calling with MiXCR) and kept in-frame beta chains. Each entry is one CDR3 protein sequence, shown with its most common DNA and genes. The sample table contains roughly 570,000 distinct CDR3 sequences; only one count was recorded for roughly 42% of them. The ten largest make up 48% of the sample. The CDR1 and CDR2 encoded by the germline V gene are SGHRS and YFSETQ. The V end loses 1 base and the J end loses 5 bases, and a stretch of 10 bases separates them. The CDR3 numbers 14 residues from cysteine through phenylalanine. The DNA shown is the 42-base CDR3, in frame from base 1.

Here the chain combines TRBV5-1 and TRBJ2-1; the D segment is perhaps TRBD1 or TRBD2, each sharing 5 matched bases. The source is a human donor in good health (CMV status not recorded). Some clones in this sample may be carry-over from other donors' samples. The sample consisted of cultured PBMCs, taken from culture after CMV antigen stimulation. The CDR3 sequence is CASSLRVGDNEQFF. The sequence in DNA is TGCGCCAGCAGCTTGAGGGTGGGGGACAATGAGCAGTTCTTC.